Each of the 27 T cell receptor beta chains below was sequenced from the same sample in a study of T cells after yellow fever vaccination. TCRdb used MiXCR to reprocess the 5' RACE reads, holding one entry per CDR3 protein. The sample includes 620,000 or so distinct CDR3 sequences, about a sixth seen only once; the top ten take roughly 17%. Sequencing used PBMCs, obtained around 5 days after the first yellow fever vaccination. These receptors originate from a young man who received the YFV17D yellow fever vaccine.

This clonotype has only a few counts. The V gene is TRBV20-1, the J gene TRBJ2-7; D remains ambiguous. The CDR3 has 13 residues. CDR1 is DFQATT, CDR2 SNEGSKA, per germline (reference sequence). V was pared by 0 bases and J by 3 bases, with 9 bases between. DNA for the CDR3: TGCAGTGCTAGAGATCACGGCAGCTACGAGCAGTACGTC. As protein: CSARDHGSYEQYV.

This clonotype has a handful of counts. V is TRBV4-1 and J is TRBJ1-6; 8 positions agree with TRBD1. Germline CDR1 MGHRA, CDR2 YSYEKL. This CDR3 is 18 amino acids long. V gave up 0 bases and J gave up 10 bases; unmatched junction bases: 14. The CDR3 protein is CASSQESSRTGRESPLHF. CDR3 DNA sequence: TGCGCCAGCAGCCAAGAATCAAGTAGGACAGGGAGAGAGTCACCCCTCCACTTT.

This clonotype was seen more than once but under ten times. The chain is built from TRBV5-1 and TRBJ2-1; D is possibly TRBD1 (6 bases). Germline-derived CDR1 and CDR2 are SGHRS and YFSETQ. This CDR3 contains 19 residues. Trimming left V 4 bases short and J 4 bases short, with 27 bases between. This chain's CDR3 is CASSPSTGSLTRSYNEQFF. CDR3 nucleotides: TGCGCCAGCAGCCCGAGCACAGGGTCCCTCACAAGGAGTTACAATGAGCAGTTCTTC.

The rearrangement links TRBV20-1 to TRBJ2-1; 7 nucleotides align to TRBD2. This CDR3 spans 15 amino acids. Per the germline V gene, CDR1 is DFQATT and CDR2 is SNEGSKA (reference sequence). V dropped 5 bases and J dropped 1; count of bases not matched to a gene: 8. The chain's CDR3 is CSAEGDGGSYNEQFF. DNA of the CDR3: TGCAGTGCTGAGGGTGACGGGGGGTCCTACAATGAGCAGTTCTTC.

The V call is TRBV4-2, the J call TRBJ2-3, with TRBD2 identical over 8 bases. The CDR3 loop spans 16 amino acids. Per germline, CDR1 LGHNA and CDR2 YNFKEQ. The ends lost 1 base at V and 5 bases at J; junction bases unmatched: 8. The CDR3 sequence is CASSQGAGGGGDTQYF. CDR3 bases: TGTGCCAGCAGCCAAGGGGCGGGGGGAGGTGGAGATACGCAGTATTTT.

As to this clonotype: Sequence at one end of the junction differs from germline and may be a read error. The chain couples TRBV7-7 to TRBJ2-1, with D uncertain. Germline CDR1 and CDR2: SSHAT and FNYEAQ (reference sequence). The CDR3 consists of 13 residues. The CDR3 nucleotides are TGTGCTAGCAGCTTAGACCCTTGGAATGAGCAGTTCTTC. It translates to CASSLDPWNEQFF.

This clonotype was counted only a few times. The V gene is TRBV20-1, the J gene TRBJ2-1; 8 bases are a match to TRBD1. Trimming removed 8 bases from V and 0 bases from J; junction bases left unmatched: 15. The CDR3 has 17 amino acids. The germline V gene encodes CDR1 DFQATT and CDR2 SNEGSKA (reference sequence). CDR3 in DNA: TGCAGTACTCGAACCCGACAGGGGTTAGGCTCCTACAATGAGCAGTTCTTC. The encoded protein is CSTRTRQGLGSYNEQFF.

The chain employs TRBV6-1 and TRBJ1-3, with no clear D. The CDR3 runs 13 residues. Trimming left V 2 bases short and J 2 bases short, with 4 bases between. CDR1 is MNHNS, CDR2 SASEGT, per germline. The DNA for the CDR3 is TGTGCCAGCAGTGAACAGACTGGAAACACCATATATTTT. Translating it yields CASSEQTGNTIYF.

V and J are TRBV14 and TRBJ1-1; D is possibly TRBD1 (5 bases). Germline loops: CDR1 SGHDN, CDR2 FVKESK. CDR3 length: 14 amino acids. V dropped 4 bases and J dropped 5 bases, with 14 bases sitting between them. The CDR3 is CASSLRDGLTEAFF. DNA of the CDR3: TGTGCCAGCAGCCTCAGGGATGGCTTGACTGAAGCTTTCTTT.

V gene TRBV7-2 combines with J gene TRBJ2-7; TRBD2 agrees at 9 bases. The CDR3 is made up of 14 amino acids. CDR1 is SGHTA and CDR2 is FQGNSA in the germline V gene. Unmatched junction bases numbered 2, after V lost 3 bases and J lost 2 bases. Here the CDR3 reads CASSFSGGTYEQYF. In DNA form, the CDR3 reads TGTGCCAGCAGCTTTAGCGGGGGAACCTACGAGCAGTACTTC.

V is TRBV7-2 and J is TRBJ2-5; D remains ambiguous. The CDR3 is made up of 16 amino acids. The V gene lost 5 bases and the J gene lost 2 bases, with 18 bases spanning the gap. The V gene's germline CDR1 is SGHTA and CDR2 FQGNSA. The CDR3 reads CASSLLVGEIQETQYF. As DNA, the CDR3 is TGTGCCAGCAGCCTCTTGGTGGGTGAGATTCAAGAGACCCAGTACTTC.

This clonotype has a handful of counts. V and J are TRBV20-1 and TRBJ1-1; 11 positions match TRBD1. Trimming removed 5 bases from V and 3 bases from J; junction bases left unmatched: 8. Per germline, CDR1 DFQATT and CDR2 SNEGSKA (reference sequence). The CDR3 totals 15 residues. CDR3 bases: TGCAGTGCTCCCTCTCCGGGACAGGGGGACACTGAAGCTTTCTTT. Protein sequence: CSAPSPGQGDTEAFF.

A few counts support this clonotype. The chain employs TRBV12-3 or TRBV12-4 and TRBJ2-1; TRBD1 is a possible D gene (6 bases). There are 13 residues in the CDR3. V was trimmed by 5 bases and J by 7 bases, leaving 12 bases between them. For the CDR3, the DNA is TGTGCCAGCAGTCCAGGGGCGACGAATGAGCAGTTCTTC. Protein product: CASSPGATNEQFF.

With respect to this clonotype: The junction differs from germline at one of its ends, possibly a read error. V gene TRBV19 combines with J gene TRBJ2-3; the D gene is possibly TRBD1 (5 bases). This CDR3 has 11 residues. Germline lookup yields CDR1 LNHDA and CDR2 SQIVND (reference sequence). The DNA of the CDR3 is TGTGCCAGTAGTATAGGGGGCCCGCATTATTTT. This encodes CASSIGGPHYF.

This sequence joins TRBV3-1 and TRBJ2-5, with D perhaps matching TRBD1 (6 bases). Germline V CDR1 and CDR2: LGHDT, YNNKEL (reference sequence). V lost 6 bases, J lost 13 bases, and 21 bases lay in between. The CDR3 totals 13 residues. The CDR3 reads CASSSPQGPTRYF. In DNA, the CDR3 is TGTGCCAGCAGTTCCCCGCAGGGGCCAACAAGGTACTTC.

The chain joins TRBV6-4 to TRBJ1-5; D gene unclear. This CDR3 is built from 13 residues. Germline CDR1 reads MRHNA; CDR2 reads SNTAGT. Trimming left V 4 bases short and J 4 bases short, with 8 bases between. The CDR3 DNA follows: TGTGCCAGCAGTGCGTCGGCAAATCAGCCCCAGCATTTT. Translated, it gives CASSASANQPQHF.

V usage is TRBV11-2 and J usage is TRBJ2-7; TRBD1 or TRBD2 may be the D gene (5 bases each). V was cut by 1 base and J by 5 bases, with 18 bases left in between. The germline V gene has CDR1 SGHAT and CDR2 FQNNGV. The length of the CDR3 is 16 residues. CDR3: CASSLGGWTGRDEQYV. The CDR3, as DNA: TGTGCCAGCAGCTTAGGGGGGTGGACGGGGCGTGACGAGCAGTACGTC.

The chain has TRBV20-1 and TRBJ2-5; the D gene is possibly TRBD1 (6 bases). Germline V CDR1 and CDR2: DFQATT, SNEGSKA (reference sequence). Trimming took 4 bases from V and 4 from J, leaving 16 bases between them. The CDR3 is 14 residues long. The CDR3 DNA reads TGCAGTGCTATCCGGGACACAGGGTCAGAGACCCAGTACTTC. Translation: CSAIRDTGSETQYF.

The chain combines TRBV25-1 with TRBJ1-1; the match to TRBD1 covers 7 bases. V trimming: 5 bases; J trimming: 6 bases; junction bases outside the gene matches: 6. The CDR3 is made up of 13 amino acids. Germline assignment: CDR1 MGHDK and CDR2 SYGVNS. CDR3 protein: CASSQSGGSEAFF. CDR3 nucleotides: TGTGCCAGCAGTCAATCAGGGGGGTCTGAAGCTTTCTTT.

The chain carries TRBV7-6 and TRBJ2-6, with D possibly TRBD2 on 5 matching bases. Germline CDR1 and CDR2: SGHVS and FNYEAQ. The CDR3 is made up of 17 amino acids. Trimming pared 1 base from V and 0 bases from J, leaving 10 bases between. Here the CDR3 reads CASSLEIGDSGANVLTF. The CDR3 DNA reads as TGTGCCAGCAGCTTAGAAATCGGGGACTCTGGGGCCAACGTCCTGACTTTC.

This clonotype has a handful of counts. The V and J genes are TRBV6-5 and TRBJ2-1; tentative D call: TRBD1 (6 bases). The CDR3 runs to 15 residues. Germline CDR1 and CDR2: MNHEY and SVGAGI. Trimming took 2 bases from V and 7 from J, leaving 15 bases between them. CDR3 bases: TGTGCCAGCAGTTACGGGACCCCAGGGGCTAATGAGCAGTTCTTC. This translates into CASSYGTPGANEQFF.

The chain is built from TRBV29-1 and TRBJ2-2, with 13 bases lining up with TRBD2. The V segment lost 7 bases and the J segment 0 bases; nucleotides outside the gene matches: 2. This CDR3 spans 15 amino acids. The germline CDR1 and CDR2 sequences are SQVTM and ANQGSEA. The CDR3 loop is CSAGTSGTNTGELFF. CDR3 bases: TGCAGCGCAGGGACTAGCGGGACGAACACCGGGGAGCTGTTTTTT.

This clonotype was seen only a few times. The genes are TRBV6-1 and TRBJ1-4, with 9 positions matching TRBD1. CDR1 MNHNS and CDR2 SASEGT come from the germline V gene. The CDR3 has 14 amino acids. J lost 7 bases, V lost 8 bases, and 8 bases had no gene match. The CDR3: CASRPGTGFEKLFF. The CDR3 DNA reads as TGTGCCAGCCGCCCCGGGACAGGGTTTGAAAAACTGTTTTTT.

This clonotype has a count of ten or more. The chain links TRBV12-3 or TRBV12-4 to TRBJ2-5, with TRBD2 matching over 7 bases. V shed 5 bases and J 1 base; nucleotides not matched to a gene: 1. The CDR3 loop spans 13 amino acids. The CDR3 region is CASSTSVQETQYF. The CDR3 coding sequence is TGTGCCAGCAGTACTAGCGTCCAAGAGACCCAGTACTTC.

V usage is TRBV5-8 and J usage is TRBJ1-1, with 7 bases that match TRBD1. CDR3 length: 17 amino acids. Germline values: CDR1 SGHTS, CDR2 YDEGEE. Trimming cost V 0 bases and J 1 base; bases outside gene matches: 9. The CDR3 is CASSLGGAGGRNTEAFF. The CDR3 nucleotides read TGTGCCAGCAGCTTGGGAGGGGCAGGGGGTAGGAACACTGAAGCTTTCTTT.

This clonotype was observed a handful of times. The chain employs TRBV5-1 and TRBJ1-1, with 7 bases aligning to TRBD1. V trimming: 4 bases; J trimming: 3 bases; junction bases outside the gene matches: 9. The CDR3 covers 15 residues. Germline V lookup: CDR1 SGHRS, CDR2 YFSETQ. CDR3 nucleotides: TGCGCCAGCAGCCGAACCGGGACAGACTACACTGAAGCTTTCTTT. This codes for CASSRTGTDYTEAFF.

V and J are TRBV21-1 and TRBJ1-1; the table names TRBD1, a call not compared with the DNA. TRBV21-1 is a pseudogene. There are 17 residues in the CDR3. CDR3 sequence reads: CASSPQTGGLYGTEAFF. The DNA for the CDR3 is TGTGCCAGCAGCCCCCAGACAGGGGGCTTGTATGGCACTGAAGCTTTCTTT.